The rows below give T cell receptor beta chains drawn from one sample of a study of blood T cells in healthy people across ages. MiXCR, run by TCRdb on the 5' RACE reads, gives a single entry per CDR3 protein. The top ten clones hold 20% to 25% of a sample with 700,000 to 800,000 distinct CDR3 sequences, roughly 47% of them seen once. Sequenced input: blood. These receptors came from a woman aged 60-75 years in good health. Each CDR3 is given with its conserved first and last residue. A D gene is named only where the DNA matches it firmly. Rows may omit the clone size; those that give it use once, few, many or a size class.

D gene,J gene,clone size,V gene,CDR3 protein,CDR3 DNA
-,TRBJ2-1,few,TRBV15,CATSRLAGNNEQFF,TGTGCCACCAGCAGATTGGCAGGAAACAATGAGCAGTTCTTC
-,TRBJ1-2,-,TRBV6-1,CAIHDNPNYGYTF,TGTGCCATACACGACAATCCTAACTATGGCTACACCTTC
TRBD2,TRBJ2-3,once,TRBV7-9,CASNLQLPAGVSPDTQYF,TGTGCCAGCAACTTACAACTTCCTGCGGGGGTAAGCCCGGATACGCAGTATTTT
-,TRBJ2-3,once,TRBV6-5,CASSQTVGTDTQYF,TGTGCCAGCAGTCAGACGGTGGGCACAGATACGCAGTATTTT
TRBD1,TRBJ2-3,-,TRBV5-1,CASSPKTGTEITDTQYF,TGCGCCAGCAGCCCAAAGACCGGGACAGAGATCACAGATACGCAGTATTTT
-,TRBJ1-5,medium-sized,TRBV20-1,CSARGQGNQPQHF,TGCAGTGCTAGAGGACAGGGCAATCAGCCCCAGCATTTT
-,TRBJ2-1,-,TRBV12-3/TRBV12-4,CASSARWGPQGYNEQFF,TGTGCCAGCAGTGCCCGTTGGGGACCTCAGGGCTACAATGAGCAGTTCTTC
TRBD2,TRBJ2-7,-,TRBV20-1,CSARTPTSGYGEQYF,TGCAGTGCTAGAACCCCCACTAGCGGGTATGGCGAGCAGTACTTC
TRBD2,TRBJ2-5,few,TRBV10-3,CAISESGSGRVQETQYF,TGTGCCATCAGTGAGTCTGGAAGCGGGAGAGTCCAAGAGACCCAGTACTTC
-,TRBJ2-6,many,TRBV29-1,CSVAGSGANVLTF,TGCAGCGTAGCAGGCTCTGGGGCCAACGTCCTGACTTTC
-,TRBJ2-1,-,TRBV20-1,CSASVPAGLGNEQFF,TGCAGTGCTAGCGTCCCGGCGGGACTCGGCAATGAGCAGTTCTTC
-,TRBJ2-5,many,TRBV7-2,CASSYQTRETQYF,TGTGCCAGCAGCTACCAGACGAGGGAGACCCAGTACTTC
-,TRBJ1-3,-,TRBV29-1,CSVEGSPAGNTIYF,TGCAGCGTTGAAGGGTCCCCGGCTGGAAACACCATATATTTT
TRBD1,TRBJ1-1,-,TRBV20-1,CSAPPGQGAKTEAFF,TGCAGTGCTCCTCCGGGACAGGGGGCTAAAACTGAAGCTTTCTTT
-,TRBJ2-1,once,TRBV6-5,CASSYRPVSSYNEQFF,TGTGCCAGCAGTTACCGGCCTGTGAGCTCCTACAATGAGCAGTTCTTC
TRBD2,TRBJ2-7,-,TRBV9,CASSVKLAGASPPSRPRSSYEQYF,TGTGCCAGCAGCGTAAAACTAGCGGGGGCCTCCCCTCCCTCTCGGCCGAGGAGCTCCTACGAGCAGTACTTC
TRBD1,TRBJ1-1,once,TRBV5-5,CASSWTGEGNTEAFF,TGTGCCAGCAGCTGGACAGGGGAGGGGAACACTGAAGCTTTCTTT
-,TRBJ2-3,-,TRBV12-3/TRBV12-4,CASSPSHLADTQYF,TGTGCCAGCAGTCCGAGCCACTTGGCAGATACGCAGTATTTT
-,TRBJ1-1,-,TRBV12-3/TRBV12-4,CASRNSGRGVAEAFF,TGTGCCAGCAGAAATTCGGGACGGGGAGTGGCTGAAGCTTTCTTT
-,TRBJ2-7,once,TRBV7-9,CASSPIRGTTSYEQYF,TGTGCCAGCAGCCCAATCCGGGGGACGACCTCCTACGAGCAGTACTTC
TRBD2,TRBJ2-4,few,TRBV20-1,CSARFNGGENIQYF,TGCAGTGCTAGATTTAACGGGGGGGAAAACATTCAGTACTTC
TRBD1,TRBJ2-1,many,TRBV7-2,CASKAWSQGYEQFF,TGTGCCAGCAAGGCGTGGTCACAGGGGTATGAGCAGTTCTTC
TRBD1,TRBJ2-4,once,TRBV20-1,CSASPTPTGEDIQYF,TGCAGTGCTTCCCCGACCCCGACAGGGGAGGACATTCAGTACTTC
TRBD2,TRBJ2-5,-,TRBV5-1,CASSLLAGGSETQYF,TGCGCCAGCAGCTTGCTGGCGGGGGGTTCAGAGACCCAGTACTTC
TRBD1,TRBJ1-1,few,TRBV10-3,CAISESGTGGADTEAFF,TGTGCCATCAGTGAGTCGGGGACAGGGGGCGCGGACACTGAAGCTTTCTTT
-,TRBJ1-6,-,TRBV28,CASSLIDSSNSPLHF,TGTGCCAGCAGTTTGATTGACAGTTCAAATTCACCCCTCCACTTT
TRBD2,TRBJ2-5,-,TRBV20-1,CSAPDVSGHRETQYF,TGCAGTGCCCCCGATGTTAGCGGGCACCGAGAGACCCAGTACTTC
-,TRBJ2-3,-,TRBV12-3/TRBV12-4,CASSSGGDVQYF,TGTGCCAGCAGTTCGGGGGGCGATGTGCAGTATTTT
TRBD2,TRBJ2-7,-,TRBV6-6,CASSEIAGSYEQYF,TGTGCCAGCAGTGAGATAGCGGGAAGCTACGAGCAGTACTTC
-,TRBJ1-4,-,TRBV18,CASSPMGEGNGEKLFF,TGTGCCAGCTCACCGATGGGCGAGGGGAACGGTGAAAAACTGTTTTTT
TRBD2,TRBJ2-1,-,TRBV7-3,CASSPLGLASYNEQFF,TGTGCCAGCAGCCCCCTGGGACTAGCGTCTTACAATGAGCAGTTCTTC
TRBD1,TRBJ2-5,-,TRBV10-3,CAISGTGGLETQYF,TGTGCCATCAGCGGGACAGGGGGCCTTGAGACCCAGTACTTC
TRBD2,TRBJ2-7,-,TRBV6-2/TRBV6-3,CASTRTTSGRNNEQYF,TGTGCCAGCACCCGGACGACTAGCGGGAGAAACAATGAGCAGTACTTC
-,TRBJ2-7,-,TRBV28,CASSSRGAISYEQYF,TGTGCCAGCAGTTCCAGGGGGGCAATCTCCTACGAGCAGTACTTC
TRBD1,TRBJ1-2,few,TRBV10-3,CAITPDRVRGYTF,TGTGCCATCACACCAGACAGGGTGCGAGGCTACACCTTC
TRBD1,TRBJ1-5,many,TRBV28,CASSTGTGSNQPQHF,TGTGCCAGCAGCACCGGGACAGGGAGCAATCAGCCCCAGCATTTT
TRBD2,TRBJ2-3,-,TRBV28,CASSLSTSGSTDTQYF,TGTGCCAGCAGTTTATCTACTAGCGGTAGCACAGATACGCAGTATTTT
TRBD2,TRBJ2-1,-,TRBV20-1,CSARGLAYNEQFF,TGCAGTGCTAGAGGACTAGCGTACAATGAGCAGTTCTTC
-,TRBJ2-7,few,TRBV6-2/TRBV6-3,CASSPTTLEGEQYF,TGTGCCAGCAGCCCCACGACCTTGGAAGGCGAGCAGTACTTC
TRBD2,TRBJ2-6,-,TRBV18,CASSPRTSGDSGANVLTF,TGTGCCAGCTCACCAAGGACTAGCGGGGACTCTGGGGCCAACGTCCTGACTTTC
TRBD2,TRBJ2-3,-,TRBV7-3,CASSLMWRLAGVLDTQYF,TGTGCCAGCAGCTTAATGTGGAGACTAGCGGGAGTTTTAGATACGCAGTATTTT
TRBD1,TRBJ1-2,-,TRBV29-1,CSVSRQGAYGYTF,TGCAGCGTAAGCAGACAGGGAGCCTATGGCTACACCTTC
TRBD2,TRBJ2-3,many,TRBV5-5,CASSRGTSGTDTQYF,TGTGCCAGCAGCCGAGGAACTAGCGGCACAGATACGCAGTATTTT
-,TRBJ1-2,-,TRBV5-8,CARSSAGPRGDGYTF,TGTGCCAGGAGCTCCGCCGGGCCCCGTGGAGATGGCTACACCTTC
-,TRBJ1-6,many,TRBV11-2,CASSLSPGDNSPLHF,TGTGCCAGCAGCTTATCACCGGGAGACAATTCACCCCTCCACTTT
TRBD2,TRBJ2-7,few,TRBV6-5,CASSWTSGRQNEQYF,TGTGCCAGCAGTTGGACTAGCGGGAGACAAAACGAGCAGTACTTC
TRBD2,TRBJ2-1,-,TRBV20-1,CSAGLAGGLNEQFF,TGCAGTGCTGGTCTCGCGGGAGGGCTCAATGAGCAGTTCTTC